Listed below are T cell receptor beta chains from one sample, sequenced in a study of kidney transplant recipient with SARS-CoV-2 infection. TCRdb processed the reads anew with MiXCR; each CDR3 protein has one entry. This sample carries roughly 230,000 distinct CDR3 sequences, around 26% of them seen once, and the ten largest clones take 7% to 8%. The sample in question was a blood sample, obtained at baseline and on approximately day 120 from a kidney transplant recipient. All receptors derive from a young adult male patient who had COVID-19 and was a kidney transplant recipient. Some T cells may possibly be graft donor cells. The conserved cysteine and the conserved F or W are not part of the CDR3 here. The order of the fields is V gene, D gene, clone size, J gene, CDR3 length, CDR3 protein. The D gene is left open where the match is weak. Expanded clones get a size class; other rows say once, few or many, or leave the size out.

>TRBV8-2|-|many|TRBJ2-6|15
GRYGRITQSRANVLT
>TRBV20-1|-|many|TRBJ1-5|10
SAPTGNQPQH
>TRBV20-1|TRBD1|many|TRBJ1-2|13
SASRQGAQTVGYT
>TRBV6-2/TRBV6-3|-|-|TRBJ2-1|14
ASSYSAFGRGSEQF
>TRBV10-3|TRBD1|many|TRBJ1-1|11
AISGGQGAEAF
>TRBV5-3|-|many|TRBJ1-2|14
ARFLEVVRKTYGYT
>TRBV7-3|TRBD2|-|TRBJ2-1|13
ASSLGGRLGNEQF
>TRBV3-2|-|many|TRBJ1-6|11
ASSQDLHSPLH
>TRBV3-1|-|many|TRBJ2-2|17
ASSQDPTSTSAITGELF
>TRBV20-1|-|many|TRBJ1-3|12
SARAPDLGNTIY
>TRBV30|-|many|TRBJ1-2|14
AWIDRRYRKTYGYT
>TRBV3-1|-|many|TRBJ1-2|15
ASSWRITLRKTYGYT